This is a list of T cell receptor beta chains from one sample in a study of T cells after yellow fever vaccination. One entry per CDR3 protein, called by TCRdb with MiXCR from the 5' RACE reads. The sample lists a few hundred thousand distinct CDR3 sequences, 7% to 10% occurring once. The sample in question was PBMCs, obtained roughly seven weeks after the first yellow fever vaccination. The receptor set was obtained from a young man who received the YFV17D yellow fever vaccine. The CDR3 runs from the conserved cysteine through the conserved F or W. The order of the fields is V gene, clone size, D gene, J gene, CDR3 DNA, CDR3 protein. D genes are given only for firm matches. The size entry is marked missing in some rows and otherwise reads once, few, many or a size class.

V: TRBV6-5; size: few; D: TRBD1; J: TRBJ2-3; DNA: TGTGCCAGCAGTTACGGAGTAGACAGGGACACAGATACGCAGTATTTT; CDR3: CASSYGVDRDTDTQYF
V: TRBV4-3; size: few; D: .; J: TRBJ2-1; DNA: TGCGCCAGCAGCCAACAGCGGAGCTCCTACAATGAGCAGTTCTTC; CDR3: CASSQQRSSYNEQFF
V: TRBV12-3/TRBV12-4; size: .; D: .; J: TRBJ1-3; DNA: TGTGCCAGCAGTTCCAACGTGCACTCTGGAAACACCATATATTTT; CDR3: CASSSNVHSGNTIYF
V: TRBV18; size: once; D: .; J: TRBJ2-3; DNA: TGTGCCAGCTTCAAGACAGATACGCAGTATTTT; CDR3: CASFKTDTQYF
V: TRBV7-2; size: few; D: TRBD1; J: TRBJ2-2; DNA: TGTGCCAGCAGCCTCCGACAGGGATCAACAGGCGGGGAGCTGTTTTTT; CDR3: CASSLRQGSTGGELFF
V: TRBV6-2/TRBV6-3; size: many; D: .; J: TRBJ2-4; DNA: TGTGCCAGCAGTTACGTTACGGGCGTCAAAAACATTCAGTACTTC; CDR3: CASSYVTGVKNIQYF
V: TRBV12-3/TRBV12-4; size: few; D: .; J: TRBJ2-5; DNA: TGTGCCAGCAGTTTCCGGGTCCAAGAGACCCAGTACTTC; CDR3: CASSFRVQETQYF
V: TRBV6-1; size: many; D: TRBD1; J: TRBJ2-3; DNA: TGTGCCAGCAGCACCACAGGGGAGAGCACAGATACGCAGTATTTT; CDR3: CASSTTGESTDTQYF
V: TRBV15; size: .; D: .; J: TRBJ2-3; DNA: TGTGCCACCAGCAGTTCCAAGGGGGATACGCAGTATTTT; CDR3: CATSSSKGDTQYF
V: TRBV29-1; size: few; D: .; J: TRBJ2-6; DNA: TGCAGCGTTGTGGGGGCCTGGGCCAACGTCCTGACTTTC; CDR3: CSVVGAWANVLTF
V: TRBV7-9; size: .; D: TRBD1; J: TRBJ2-1; DNA: TGTGCCAGCAGCCCCCGGGACAGGGACCTATTTGGGGGGCAGTTCTTC; CDR3: CASSPRDRDLFGGQFF
V: TRBV4-3; size: few; D: .; J: TRBJ1-1; DNA: TGCGCCAGCAGCCCAAGGGGTACGAACACTGAAGCTTTCTTT; CDR3: CASSPRGTNTEAFF
V: TRBV7-8; size: .; D: .; J: TRBJ2-7; DNA: TGTGCCAGCAGCTTAGTTCCGGCGGGACTTCACACCTACGAGCAGTACTTC; CDR3: CASSLVPAGLHTYEQYF
V: TRBV5-8; size: .; D: TRBD2; J: TRBJ2-1; DNA: TGTGCCAGCACCCCCGGGGGGGGATACAATGAGCAGTTCTTC; CDR3: CASTPGGGYNEQFF
V: TRBV9; size: few; D: TRBD1; J: TRBJ2-3; DNA: TGTGCCAGCAGCTCCCAAGGACAGGGCTACACAGATACGCAGTATTTT; CDR3: CASSSQGQGYTDTQYF
V: TRBV6-1; size: few; D: .; J: TRBJ1-6; DNA: TGTGCCAGCAGGTCCAGGGTAGAATCACCCCTCCACTTT; CDR3: CASRSRVESPLHF
V: TRBV29-1; size: few; D: .; J: TRBJ1-3; DNA: TGCAGCGTTGACTACGGACTCTCTGGAAACACCATATATTTT; CDR3: CSVDYGLSGNTIYF